Listed here are 25 T cell receptor beta chains from one sample, sequenced in a study of shared clonotypes between healthy human individuals. The table came from immunoSEQ multiplex PCR; TCRdb's copy has only in-frame clones and leaves some out. The sample has about 2.4 million clones, approximately 90% seen once. The sequenced sample was naive CD4+ T cells sorted from blood. Subset denoted: CD45RA+ positively selected. The source of these receptors is a man aged 18-30 years in good health.

This sequence joins TRBV21-1 and TRBJ2-1; the table's D gene call, TRBD2, was not cross checked with the DNA. TRBV21-1 is classified as a pseudogene. There are 17 residues in the CDR3. DNA of the CDR3: TGTGCCAGCAGCAACCCCCTAGCGGGAGGGCCTTCGAATGAGCAGTTCTTC. It is translated as CASSNPLAGGPSNEQFF.

This sequence joins TRBV7-9 and TRBJ1-1; TRBD1 agrees at 10 bases. Germline lookup yields CDR1 SEHNR and CDR2 FQNEAQ (reference sequence). The CDR3 covers 13 residues. The V and J ends lost 5 bases and 11 bases, in that order; junction bases with no gene match: 8. Written as DNA, the CDR3 is TGTGCCAGCAGCCCACTAGGACAGGGGGACGCTTTCTTT. Residues: CASSPLGQGDAFF.

This chain links TRBV5-1 with TRBJ1-1, with D uncertain. V was trimmed by 2 bases and J by 0 bases, leaving 14 bases between them. CDR1 is SGHRS and CDR2 is YFSETQ in the germline V gene. The CDR3 runs 16 residues. CDR3 in amino acids: CASSFGFGRLNTEAFF. The CDR3 DNA reads TGCGCCAGCAGCTTCGGATTTGGGCGATTGAACACTGAAGCTTTCTTT.

The chain uses TRBV30 and TRBJ1-4; D remains unclear. The CDR3 length is 12 residues. CDR1 GTSNPN and CDR2 SVGIG come from the germline V gene (reference sequence). V was cut by 7 bases and J by 8 bases, with 14 bases left in between. CDR3 region: CAFSPDWEKLFF. The CDR3 DNA sequence: TGTGCCTTCTCCCCCGACTGGGAAAAACTGTTTTTT.

As for this clone: Other DNA sequences from this sample encode an identical CDR3 as well. V is TRBV9 and J is TRBJ2-2, with a weak D call TRBD1 (5 bases). From germline, CDR1 is SGDLS and CDR2 YYNGEE. The V end was cut by 0 bases, the J end by 1 base, with 7 bases between. The length of the CDR3 is 15 residues. CDR3 sequence: CASSVVGVNTGELFF. In DNA form, the CDR3 reads TGTGCCAGCAGCGTAGTAGGGGTGAACACCGGGGAGCTGTTTTTT.

This chain links TRBV5-5 with TRBJ2-3; D is ambiguous. CDR1 SGHKS and CDR2 YYEKEE come from the germline V gene (reference sequence). The CDR3 has 13 amino acids. The germline V and J ends were trimmed by 0 bases and 1 base, with 3 bases remaining between them. The CDR3 here is CASSLAGTDTQYF. The CDR3 bases are TGTGCCAGCAGCTTGGCGGGCACAGATACGCAGTATTTT.

In regard to this clone: The same CDR3 can be traced to other DNA sequences in this sample. V is TRBV5-1 and J is TRBJ2-5; 7 bases are shared with TRBD1. This CDR3 has 14 residues. Germline V gene data show CDR1 as SGHRS and CDR2 as YFSETQ. J gave up 4 bases and V 0 bases, and 3 bases lay outside the gene matches. The CDR3 DNA reads TGCGCCAGCAGCTTGGGCGACAGGGTAGAGACCCAGTACTTC. Encoded protein: CASSLGDRVETQYF.

The CDR3, as DNA: TGTGCCAGCAGTTTCGGGGCTTCGGTCTCCTACGAGCAGTACTTC. It specifies CASSFGASVSYEQYF. The V gene is TRBV7-8, the J gene TRBJ2-7; D might be TRBD1 or TRBD2, each matching 5 bases. This CDR3 has 15 amino acids. V lost 6 bases and J lost 0, with 15 bases in between. CDR1 is SGHVS, CDR2 FQNEAQ, per germline.

The chain links TRBV28 to TRBJ2-3; 10 bases are a match to TRBD2. The ends lost 4 bases at V and 4 bases at J; junction bases unmatched: 8. This CDR3 contains 16 residues. From germline, CDR1 is MDHEN and CDR2 SYDVKM. CDR3 DNA sequence: TGTGCCAGCAGTTCAGGGTCAGCGGGGGGGGCAGATACGCAGTATTTT. Amino acids: CASSSGSAGGADTQYF. The full variable domain, with the rest looked up from reference TRBV28 and TRBJ2-3, is DVKVTQSSRYLVKRTGEKVFLECVQDMDHENMFWYRQDPGLGLRLIYFSYDVKMKEKGDIPEGYSVSREKKERFSLILESASTNQTSMYLCASSSGSAGGADTQYFGPGTRLTVL.

The chain recombines TRBV6-5 with TRBJ2-1; D is possibly TRBD2 (5 bases). This CDR3 is built from 12 residues. Per germline, CDR1 MNHEY and CDR2 SVGAGI. Trimming shortened V by 6 bases and J by 6 bases, and 9 bases separated the two germline ends. The CDR3 nucleotides read TGTGCCAGCAGGAGGGTCTCCAATGAGCAGTTCTTC. The encoded protein is CASRRVSNEQFF.

CDR3 DNA: TGTGCCAGCAGCTTTACTGGAAAACTAGCCAAAAACATTCAGTACTTC. Its translation is CASSFTGKLAKNIQYF. The rearrangement uses TRBV7-2 and TRBJ2-4; no firm D call. CDR3 size: 16 residues. Trimming left V 3 bases short and J 0 bases short, with 12 bases between. CDR1 and CDR2 from the germline V gene are SGHTA and FQGNSA.

The chain's CDR3 is CASSAGQGNYGYTF. As DNA, the CDR3 is TGTGCCAGCAGCGCGGGACAGGGAAACTATGGCTACACCTTC. The chain employs TRBV5-4 and TRBJ1-2, with TRBD1 matching over 9 bases. Germline V gene sequence: CDR1 SGHNT, CDR2 YYREEE (reference sequence). After removal of 4 bases from V and 2 bases from J, the junction contained 3 bases not matched to a gene. This CDR3 has 14 residues.

V and J are TRBV7-2 and TRBJ1-4, with 7 positions matching TRBD1. Per the germline V gene, CDR1 is SGHTA and CDR2 is FQGNSA. Losses at the gene ends were 5 bases for V and 9 bases for J; bases not matched to a gene: 15. CDR3 length: 16 residues. Written as DNA, the CDR3 is TGTGCCAGCAGCCGCGGGACGGTATTGACAGGGCAAAAACTGTTTTTT. Protein: CASSRGTVLTGQKLFF. Complete variable domain (other parts from reference TRBV7-2 and TRBJ1-4): GAGVSQSPSNKVTEKGKDVELRCDPISGHTALYWYRQSLGQGLEFLIYFQGNSAPDKSGLPSDRFSAERTGGSVSTLTIQRTQQEDSAVYLCASSRGTVLTGQKLFFGSGTQLSVL.

The V gene is TRBV6-6, the J gene TRBJ2-7; D uncertain. With 7 bases removed from V and 0 bases from J, the gap between germline ends came to 13 bases. In germline, CDR1 is MNHNY, CDR2 SVGAGI (reference sequence). The CDR3 length is 14 residues. The CDR3 nucleotides are TGTGCCAGCACGGGCTTGAGTATCTCCTACGAGCAGTACTTC. Translating gives CASTGLSISYEQYF.

J is TRBJ1-2 and V is TRBV7-6; 7 nucleotides agree with TRBD1. Trimming at V came to 0 bases and at J to 8 bases, leaving 9 bases not matched to a gene. The length of the CDR3 is 15 residues. Germline lookup yields CDR1 SGHVS and CDR2 FNYEAQ. The CDR3 region has the DNA TGTGCCAGCAGCTTAGCGGGAGGACAGGTCGGGGGCTACACCTTC. This translates into CASSLAGGQVGGYTF.

The V call is TRBV5-4, the J call TRBJ2-7, with 8 nucleotides matching TRBD1. V shed 1 base and J 2 bases; nucleotides not matched to a gene: 5. Looked up from germline, CDR1 is SGHNT and CDR2 is YYREEE (reference sequence). The length of the CDR3 is 15 residues. The CDR3 spells CASSLYGQGTYEQYF. The CDR3 DNA follows: TGTGCCAGCAGCTTGTACGGACAGGGTACCTACGAGCAGTACTTC.

V and J are TRBV7-2 and TRBJ2-7; tentatively, D is TRBD1 or TRBD2 (6 bases each). CDR1 is SGHTA, CDR2 FQGNSA, per germline. The length of the CDR3 is 16 residues. Between the trimmed V and J ends, which lost 5 bases and 2 bases, there was a span of 19 bases. This CDR3 is CASSGGRTDLTYEQYF. The CDR3 coding sequence is TGTGCCAGCAGCGGGGGGCGGACAGATCTAACCTACGAGCAGTACTTC.

This clone was detected only a few times. The rearrangement uses TRBV29-1 and TRBJ1-2, with D possibly matching TRBD1 (5 bases). This CDR3 region has 13 residues. Germline V gives CDR1 SQVTM, CDR2 ANQGSEA. Trimming shortened V by 6 bases and J by 4 bases, and 15 bases separated the two germline ends. The CDR3 reads CSVRTSVGYGYTF. CDR3 coding DNA: TGCAGCGTGCGGACATCGGTGGGCTATGGCTACACCTTC.

The J gene is TRBJ1-2, the V gene TRBV19; D ambiguous. Germline CDR1 is LNHDA and CDR2 is SQIVND (reference sequence). V gave up 9 bases and J gave up 4 bases, with 9 bases separating them. CDR3 length: 11 amino acids. In DNA form, the CDR3 reads TGTGCCAGAGATCGGAGCTATGGCTACACCTTC. It yields the protein CARDRSYGYTF.

As regards this clone: At the DNA level, this CDR3 is encoded by other sequences in the same sample as well. This chain uses TRBV18 with TRBJ1-1; D unresolved. V lost 3 bases and J lost 3, with 8 bases in between. CDR1 is KGHSH, CDR2 LQKENI, per germline. The CDR3 is 13 residues long. This chain's CDR3 is CASSPLVDTEAFF. The CDR3 DNA is TGTGCCAGCTCACCCCTGGTGGACACTGAAGCTTTCTTT.

The chain employs TRBV27 and TRBJ1-5; TRBD1 is a possible D gene (5 bases). There are 15 residues in the CDR3. Germline V gene sequence: CDR1 MNHEY, CDR2 SMNVEV (reference sequence). With 1 base removed from V and 6 bases from J, the gap between germline ends came to 13 bases. The chain's CDR3 is CASSLFRGTGQPQHF. The DNA for the CDR3 is TGTGCCAGCAGTTTATTTCGGGGCACGGGTCAGCCCCAGCATTTT.

The V gene is TRBV14, the J gene TRBJ2-2; tentatively, D is TRBD2 (6 bases). Trimming removed 3 bases at V and 3 bases at J, with 14 bases between. Germline V gives CDR1 SGHDN, CDR2 FVKESK. This CDR3 region has 16 residues. CDR3 nucleotide sequence: TGTGCCAGCAGCCAGGTCCTCGGGGGATACACCGGGGAGCTGTTTTTT. Amino acid sequence: CASSQVLGGYTGELFF.

This chain uses TRBV10-2 with TRBJ1-4, with D uncertain. V lost 0 bases and J lost 8, with 13 bases in between. The CDR3 spans 15 residues. Germline assignment: CDR1 WSHSY and CDR2 SAAADI. This chain's CDR3 is CASSESAAWGEKLFF. The CDR3 region has the DNA TGCGCCAGCAGTGAGTCGGCTGCGTGGGGAGAAAAACTGTTTTTT.

With regard to this clone: An end of the junction does not agree with germline; a read error may underlie this. This rearrangement joins TRBV7-7 to TRBJ1-1, with 7 bases that match TRBD1. The CDR3 totals 15 residues. Germline V gives CDR1 SSHAT, CDR2 FNYEAQ (reference sequence). In nucleotides, the CDR3 is TGTGCTAGCAGCTTAATGGGGACAGAGAACACTGAAGCTTTCTTT. This encodes CASSLMGTENTEAFF. Complete variable domain (other parts from reference TRBV7-7 and TRBJ1-1): GAGVSQSPRYKVTKRGQDVTLRCDPISSHATLYWYQQALGQGPEFLTYFNYEAQPDKSGLPSDRFSAERPEGSISTLTIQRTEQRDSAMYRCASSLMGTENTEAFFGQGTRLTVV.

This clone was counted a single time. Other DNA variants within this sample encode the same CDR3. The J gene is TRBJ1-2, the V gene TRBV6-1; 9 bases fit TRBD1. This CDR3 has 13 amino acids. The V gene's germline CDR1 is MNHNS and CDR2 SASEGT. The junction had 1 base not matched to a gene; V was cut back by 4 bases and J by 4 bases. CDR3 in DNA: TGTGCCAGCAGTGGGGACAGGGCCTATGGCTACACCTTC. It yields the protein CASSGDRAYGYTF.